The 9 T cell receptor beta chains listed next were all sequenced from one sample in a study of identical twins. From the 5' RACE reads, TCRdb called clonotypes with MiXCR, one entry per CDR3 protein. The repertoire holds 250,000 or so distinct CDR3 sequences, with about 13% as singletons. This same sample was also taken into another study, of yellow fever vaccine responses in identical twins.

Specimen: memory (CD45RO+) T cells sorted from blood. The receptor source for this set is a woman under 30 in good health.

V gene TRBV4-3 combines with J gene TRBJ2-5, with 7 bases identical to TRBD2. After removal of 5 bases from V and 5 bases from J, the junction contained 11 bases not matched to a gene. CDR1 and CDR2 from the germline V gene are LGHNA and YSLEER. The CDR3 is 15 residues long. DNA for the CDR3: TGCGCCAGCAGCAAGACAGCGACCGGGGGGGAGACCCAGTACTTC. This codes for CASSKTATGGETQYF.

This clonotype has more than one count but fewer than ten. The chain recombines TRBV2 with TRBJ2-1, with D perhaps matching TRBD1 or TRBD2 (5 bases each). CDR3 length equals 14 residues. Trimming removed 5 bases at V and 6 bases at J, with 14 bases between. Looked up from germline, CDR1 is SNHLY and CDR2 is FYNNEI. The CDR3 is CASSFNRGLNEQFF. CDR3 DNA sequence: TGTGCCAGCAGTTTTAACCGGGGCCTCAATGAGCAGTTCTTC.

This clonotype was seen a handful of times. The J gene is TRBJ2-2, the V gene TRBV7-3, with 7 nucleotides matching TRBD2. The CDR3 runs to 14 residues. Germline V CDR1 and CDR2: SGHTA, FQGTGA. The trim removed 5 bases at V and 5 bases at J, leaving 5 bases unmatched. CDR3 bases: TGTGCCAGCAGCCCCAGAGCGGGGACCGGGGAGCTGTTTTTT. As protein: CASSPRAGTGELFF.

This sequence joins TRBV14 and TRBJ1-6, with TRBD1 as a possible D gene (5 bases). The CDR3 spans 15 residues. Germline V lookup: CDR1 SGHDN, CDR2 FVKESK. The V and J ends lost 0 bases and 9 bases respectively, with 12 bases between them. CDR3 residues: CASSQEARDFSPLHF. CDR3 DNA: TGTGCCAGCAGCCAAGAGGCCAGGGATTTTTCACCCCTCCACTTT.

In this sample, this clonotype turned up a few times. The chain links TRBV20-1 to TRBJ2-2; 10 nucleotides agree with TRBD2. The CDR3 has 16 residues. Germline V gives CDR1 DFQATT, CDR2 SNEGSKA (reference sequence). Losses at the gene ends were 0 bases for V and 5 bases for J; bases not matched to a gene: 6. CDR3 sequence: CSARDPGLAPTGELFF. The CDR3 nucleotides read TGCAGTGCTAGAGATCCGGGACTAGCGCCGACCGGGGAGCTGTTTTTT.

At least ten counts were recorded for this clonotype. V gene TRBV10-2 combines with J gene TRBJ2-3; D tentatively fits TRBD1 or TRBD2 (5 bases each). In germline, CDR1 is WSHSY, CDR2 SAAADI. The CDR3 sequence is 14 residues long. With 3 bases removed from V and 1 base from J, the gap between germline ends came to 8 bases. CDR3: CASSDRGGTDTQYF. CDR3 sequence (DNA): TGCGCCAGCAGTGATAGAGGGGGCACAGATACGCAGTATTTT.

V and J are TRBV11-1 and TRBJ2-2; D might be TRBD2 (6 bases). CDR3 length: 13 amino acids. Trimming cost V 5 bases and J 6 bases, with 10 bases left between them. Germline loops: CDR1 SGHAT, CDR2 FQDESV (reference sequence). CDR3 sequence: CASSPLASGELFF. The CDR3 nucleotides read TGTGCCAGCAGCCCGCTAGCGTCCGGGGAGCTGTTTTTT.

A few counts support this clonotype. The V call is TRBV5-1, the J call TRBJ2-3, with 7 bases aligning to TRBD1. Trimming cost V 0 bases and J 5 bases; bases outside gene matches: 3. CDR3 length: 14 residues. Germline V lookup: CDR1 SGHRS, CDR2 YFSETQ. Here the CDR3 reads CASSLGPGGDTQYF. The DNA of the CDR3 is TGCGCCAGCAGCTTGGGTCCAGGGGGAGATACGCAGTATTTT. The full variable domain, in which reference TRBV5-1 and TRBJ2-3 provide the parts outside the CDR3, is KAGVTQTPRYLIKTRGQQVTLSCSPISGHRSVSWYQQTPGQGLQFLFEYFSETQRNKGNFPGRFSGRQFSNSRSEMNVSTLELGDSALYLCASSLGPGGDTQYFGPGTRLTVL.

The chain joins TRBV5-5 to TRBJ2-4; 11 bases match TRBD2. CDR1 is SGHKS, CDR2 YYEKEE, per germline (reference sequence). There are 17 residues in the CDR3. V shed 4 bases and J 3 bases; nucleotides not matched to a gene: 9. CDR3: CASSLLTSGISKNIQYF. Written as DNA, the CDR3 is TGTGCCAGCAGCCTACTGACTAGCGGGATTAGCAAAAACATTCAGTACTTC. Full variable domain (remainder filled in from reference TRBV5-5 and TRBJ2-4): DAGVTQSPTHLIKTRGQQVTLRCSPISGHKSVSWYQQVLGQGPQFIFQYYEKEERGRGNFPDRFSARQFPNYSSELNVNALLLGDSALYLCASSLLTSGISKNIQYFGAGTRLSVL.